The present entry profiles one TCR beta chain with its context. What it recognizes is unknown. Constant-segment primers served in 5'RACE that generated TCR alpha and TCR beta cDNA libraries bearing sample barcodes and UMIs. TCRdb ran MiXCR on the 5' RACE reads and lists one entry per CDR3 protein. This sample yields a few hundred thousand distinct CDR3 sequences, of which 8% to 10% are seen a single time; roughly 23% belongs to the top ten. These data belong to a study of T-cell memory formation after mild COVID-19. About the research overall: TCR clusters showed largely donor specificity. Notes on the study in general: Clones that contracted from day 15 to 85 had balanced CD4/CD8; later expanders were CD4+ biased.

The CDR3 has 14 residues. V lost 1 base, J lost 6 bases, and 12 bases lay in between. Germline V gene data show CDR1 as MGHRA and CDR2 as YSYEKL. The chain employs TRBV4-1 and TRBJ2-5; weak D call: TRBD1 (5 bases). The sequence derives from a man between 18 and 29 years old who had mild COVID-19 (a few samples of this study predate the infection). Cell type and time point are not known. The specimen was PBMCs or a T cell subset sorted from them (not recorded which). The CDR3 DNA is TGCGCCAGCAGCCAAGCTCAGGGTAGGAAGACCCAGTACTTC. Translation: CASSQAQGRKTQYF.